This T cell receptor beta chain stems from a study of neoadjuvant nivolumab and ipilimumab in lung cancer. Whole-study findings and limits: TCR richness and clonality were higher in tumors than adjacent uninvolved lung.

Method: immunoSEQ multiplex PCR; TCRdb's copy keeps in-frame clones and lacks some. The data show 39,000 or so clones, about 88% seen once. Points on this clone: The target antigen is unknown.

The TCR was taken from an adult with non-small cell lung cancer. The sample in question was peripheral blood, obtained before neoadjuvant nivolumab, alone or with ipilimumab.

This CDR3 reads CASSPRGWETQYF. The CDR3 DNA follows: TGTGCCAGCAGCCCCAGGGGCTGGGAGACCCAGTACTTC. This sequence joins TRBV5-4 and TRBJ2-5; perhaps TRBD1 as D (6 bases). V lost 4 bases and J lost 5, with 12 bases in between. This CDR3 is 13 amino acids long. CDR1 and CDR2 from the germline V gene are SGHNT and YYREEE (reference sequence).